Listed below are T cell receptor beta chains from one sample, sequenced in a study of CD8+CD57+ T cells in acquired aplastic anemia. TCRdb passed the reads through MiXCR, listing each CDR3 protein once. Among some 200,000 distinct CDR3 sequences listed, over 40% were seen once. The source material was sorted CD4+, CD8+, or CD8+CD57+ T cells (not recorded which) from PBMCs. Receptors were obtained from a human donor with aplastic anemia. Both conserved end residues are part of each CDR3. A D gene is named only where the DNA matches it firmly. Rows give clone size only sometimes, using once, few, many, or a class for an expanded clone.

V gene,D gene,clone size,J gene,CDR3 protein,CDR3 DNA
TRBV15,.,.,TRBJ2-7,CATQPGGGNEQYF,TGTGCCACCCAACCGGGAGGGGGCAACGAGCAGTACTTC
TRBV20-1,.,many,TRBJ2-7,CSARANTRSEQYF,TGCAGTGCTAGGGCCAACACCCGCAGCGAGCAGTACTTC
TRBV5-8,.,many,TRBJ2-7,CASSQYGRPEQYF,TGTGCCAGCAGTCAGTACGGTCGGCCCGAGCAGTACTTC
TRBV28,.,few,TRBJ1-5,CASLLATDQPQHF,TGTGCCAGCCTTCTGGCGACGGATCAGCCCCAGCATTTT
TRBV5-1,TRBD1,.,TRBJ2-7,CASSLGQGKYEQYF,TGCGCCAGCAGCTTGGGACAGGGAAAATACGAGCAGTACTTC
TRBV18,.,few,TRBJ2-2,CASSRKNTGELFF,TGTGCCAGCTCTCGAAAGAACACCGGGGAGCTGTTTTTT
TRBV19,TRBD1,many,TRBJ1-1,CASRKDRGDTEAFF,TGTGCCAGTAGAAAGGACAGGGGGGACACTGAAGCTTTCTTT
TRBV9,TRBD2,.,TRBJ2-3,CASSVASGRTDTQYF,TGTGCCAGCAGCGTAGCTAGCGGGAGGACAGATACGCAGTATTTT
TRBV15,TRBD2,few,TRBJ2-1,CATTSGGRNEQFF,TGTGCCACCACCTCGGGAGGACGCAATGAGCAGTTCTTC
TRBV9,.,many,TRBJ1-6,CASSVVGNSPLHF,TGTGCCAGCAGCGTAGTAGGAAATTCACCCCTCCACTTT
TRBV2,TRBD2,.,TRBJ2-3,CASSRFSGSADTQYF,TGTGCCAGCAGCCGGTTCAGCGGGAGTGCAGATACGCAGTATTTT
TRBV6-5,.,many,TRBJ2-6,CASSYGWGAGANVLTF,TGTGCCAGCAGTTACGGGTGGGGGGCTGGGGCCAACGTCCTGACTTTC
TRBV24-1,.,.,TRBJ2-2,CATSGLPTGELFF,TGTGCCACCAGTGGCCTACCCACCGGGGAGCTGTTTTTT
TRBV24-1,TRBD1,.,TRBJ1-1,CATSDPDRGEAFF,TGTGCCACCAGTGACCCCGACAGGGGTGAAGCTTTCTTT
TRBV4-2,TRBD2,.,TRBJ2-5,CASSKEGGGETQYF,TGTGCCAGCAGCAAAGAGGGCGGGGGGGAGACCCAGTACTTC
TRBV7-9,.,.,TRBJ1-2,CASSPGTNNGYTF,TGTGCCAGCAGCCCTGGGACGAACAATGGCTACACCTTC
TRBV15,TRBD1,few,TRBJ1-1,CATSPNLVDRVFTEAFF,TGTGCCACCAGTCCGAATCTGGTAGACAGGGTGTTCACTGAAGCTTTCTTT
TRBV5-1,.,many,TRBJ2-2,CASSLDRSGELFF,TGCGCCAGCAGCTTGGACCGGAGCGGGGAGCTGTTTTTT
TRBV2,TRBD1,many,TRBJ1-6,CASSIGTENNSPLHF,TGTGCCAGCAGTATTGGGACAGAAAATAATTCACCCCTCCACTTT
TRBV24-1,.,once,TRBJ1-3,CATSDPDRTYSGNTIYF,TGTGCCACCAGTGACCCTGACAGAACCTACTCTGGAAACACCATATATTTT
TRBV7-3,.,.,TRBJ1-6,CASSLRAENSPLHF,TGTGCCAGCAGCTTACGTGCAGAAAATTCACCCCTCCACTTT
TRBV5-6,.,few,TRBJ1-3,CASSTPGQISGNTIYF,TGTGCCAGCAGTACCCCCGGACAGATTTCTGGAAACACCATATATTTT
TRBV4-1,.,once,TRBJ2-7,CASSRVGYDQYF,TGCGCCAGCAGCCGAGTGGGATACGACCAGTACTTC
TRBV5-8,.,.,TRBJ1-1,CASSFRGLGTEAFF,TGTGCCAGCAGCTTTAGAGGGCTTGGCACTGAAGCTTTCTTT
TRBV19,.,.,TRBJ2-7,CASSEGVNSRQYF,TGTGCCAGCAGCGAGGGGGTCAATTCCCGGCAGTACTTC
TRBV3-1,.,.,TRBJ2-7,CATGTGGGEQYF,TGTGCCACCGGCACGGGGGGCGGCGAGCAGTACTTC
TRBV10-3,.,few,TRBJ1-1,CAISDFENTEAFF,TGTGCCATCAGTGATTTCGAGAACACTGAAGCTTTCTTT
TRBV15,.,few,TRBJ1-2,CATSIQRYEGGYTF,TGTGCCACCAGCATCCAGAGATATGAGGGTGGCTACACCTTC
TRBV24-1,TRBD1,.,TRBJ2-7,CATSAPGQGQSYEQYF,TGTGCCACCAGTGCCCCGGGACAGGGCCAGTCCTACGAGCAGTACTTC
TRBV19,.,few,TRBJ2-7,CASSIIVRVNEQYF,TGTGCCAGTAGTATAATAGTCAGGGTAAACGAGCAGTACTTC
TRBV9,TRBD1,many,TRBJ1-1,CASSRGQMNTEAFF,TGTGCCAGCAGCAGGGGACAGATGAACACTGAAGCTTTCTTT
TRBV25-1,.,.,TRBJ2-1,CASSDSYSYNEQSF,TGTGCCAGCAGTGATTCCTACTCCTACAATGAGCAGTCCTTC
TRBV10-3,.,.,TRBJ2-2,CASLPWGTGELFF,TGTGCCTCCTTGCCCTGGGGAACCGGGGAGCTGTTTTTT
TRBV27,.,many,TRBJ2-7,CASIGTNYEQYF,TGTGCCAGCATTGGTACCAACTACGAGCAGTACTTC
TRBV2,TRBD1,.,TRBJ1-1,CASSETGF,TGTGCCAGCAGTGAGACAGGGTTT
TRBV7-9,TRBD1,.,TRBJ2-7,CASSIGGQGREQYF,TGTGCCAGCAGCATAGGAGGACAGGGGCGCGAGCAGTACTTC
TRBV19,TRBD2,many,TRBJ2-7,CASRNLLAGGYEQYF,TGTGCCAGTAGGAACCTGCTAGCGGGGGGGTACGAGCAGTACTTC
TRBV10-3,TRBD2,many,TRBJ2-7,CAISEPGLAVNEQYF,TGTGCCATCAGTGAGCCGGGACTAGCAGTCAACGAGCAGTACTTC
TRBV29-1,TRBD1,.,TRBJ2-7,CSVAGTGANEQYF,TGCAGCGTCGCCGGGACAGGGGCAAACGAGCAGTACTTC
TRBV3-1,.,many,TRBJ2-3,CASSPDPVTDTQYF,TGTGCCAGCAGCCCGGACCCAGTCACAGATACGCAGTATTTT
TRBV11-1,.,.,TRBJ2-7,CASSGIAPPCSYEQYF,TGTGCCAGCAGCGGGATTGCACCTCCGTGCTCCTACGAGCAGTACTTC
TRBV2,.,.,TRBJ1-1,CASSVTSDGNAEAFF,TGTGCCAGCAGTGTCACCTCGGACGGGAACGCTGAAGCTTTCTTT
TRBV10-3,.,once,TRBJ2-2,CAIKEQGATTGELFF,TGTGCCATCAAGGAACAGGGCGCGACCACCGGGGAGCTGTTTTTT
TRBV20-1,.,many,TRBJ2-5,CSAREGRATQYF,TGCAGTGCTAGAGAGGGCCGGGCGACCCAGTACTTC
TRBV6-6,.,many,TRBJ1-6,CASSYSRRGNNSPLHF,TGTGCCAGCAGTTACTCGAGGAGGGGGAATAATTCACCCCTCCACTTT
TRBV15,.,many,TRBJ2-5,CATSRGDKETQYF,TGTGCCACCAGCAGAGGAGACAAAGAGACCCAGTACTTC
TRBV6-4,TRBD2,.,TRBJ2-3,CASSDSSGGPTDTQYF,TGTGCCAGCAGTGACTCCAGCGGGGGGCCGACAGATACGCAGTATTTT
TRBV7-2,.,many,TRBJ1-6,CASSLYRESPLHF,TGTGCCAGCAGCTTATACAGGGAATCACCCCTCCACTTT
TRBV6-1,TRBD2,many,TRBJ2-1,CAQRPSGSNEQFF,TGTGCTCAGCGGCCTAGCGGATCCAATGAGCAGTTCTTC
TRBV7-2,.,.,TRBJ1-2,CASSPAGYYGYTF,TGTGCCAGCAGCCCCGCGGGGTACTATGGCTACACCTTC
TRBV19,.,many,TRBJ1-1,CASGYLRQMNTEAFF,TGTGCCAGTGGGTACCTCAGACAGATGAACACTGAAGCTTTCTTT
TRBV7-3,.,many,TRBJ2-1,CASSLLVSNNEQFF,TGTGCCAGCAGCTTATTAGTGAGTAACAATGAGCAGTTCTTC
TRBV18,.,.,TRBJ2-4,CASSPPTVNIQYF,TGTGCCAGCTCCCCCCCGACAGTAAACATTCAGTACTTC